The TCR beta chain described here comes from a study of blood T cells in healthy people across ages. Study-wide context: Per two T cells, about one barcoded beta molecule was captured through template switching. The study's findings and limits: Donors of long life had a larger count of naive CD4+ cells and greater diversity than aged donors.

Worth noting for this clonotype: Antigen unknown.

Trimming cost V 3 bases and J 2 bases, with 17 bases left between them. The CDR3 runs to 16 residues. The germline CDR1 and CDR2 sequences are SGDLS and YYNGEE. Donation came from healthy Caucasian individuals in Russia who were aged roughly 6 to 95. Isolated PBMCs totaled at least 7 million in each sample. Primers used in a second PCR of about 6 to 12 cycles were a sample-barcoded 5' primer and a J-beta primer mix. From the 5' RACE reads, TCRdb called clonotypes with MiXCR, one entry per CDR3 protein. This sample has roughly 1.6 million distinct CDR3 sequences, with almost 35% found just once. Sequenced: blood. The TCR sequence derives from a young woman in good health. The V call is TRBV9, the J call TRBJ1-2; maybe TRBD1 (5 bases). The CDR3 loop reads CASSGQGELLNYGYTF. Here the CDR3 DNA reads TGTGCCAGCAGCGGCCAGGGCGAGCTCCTAAACTATGGCTACACCTTC.